A selection of T cell receptor beta chains follows, all from one sample in a study of neoadjuvant nivolumab and ipilimumab in lung cancer. Clones were sequenced by immunoSEQ multiplex PCR, and TCRdb holds only the in-frame ones, with some missing. The sample includes 30,000 to 35,000 clones, about 92% of them seen just once. Sample: peripheral blood, taken after neoadjuvant nivolumab, alone or with ipilimumab, at or shortly before surgery. The receptors derive from an adult with non-small cell lung cancer. Both conserved end residues are part of each CDR3.

j_call v_call cdr3_aa
TRBJ1-1 TRBV5-1 CASSLEGAGDTEAFF
TRBJ2-1 TRBV5-4 CASSLLSGVDSYNEQFF
TRBJ2-7 TRBV6-5 CASREGQGLYEQYF
TRBJ2-1 TRBV7-8 CASSLSVNNEQFF
TRBJ1-1 TRBV2 CASSAQGRFRPNF
TRBJ1-5 TRBV27 CASSTTGVFHYQPQHF
TRBJ1-3 TRBV5-1 CASSLGVSGNTIYF
TRBJ2-7 TRBV6-4 CASSREPGQPYEQYF
TRBJ1-4 TRBV6-5 CASRHNRGSGEKLFF
TRBJ1-2 TRBV6-5 CASSLGKDGYTF
TRBJ1-2 TRBV7-2 CASSYNRVTGYGYTF
TRBJ2-7 TRBV6-1 CASSASGLAGVWWQYF
TRBJ2-7 TRBV7-9 CASSLDRSGVEQYF
TRBJ2-1 TRBV7-6 CASSLPRREQFF
TRBJ1-1 TRBV6-5 CASSYKLGTEAFF
TRBJ2-7 TRBV5-1 CASTGGSYEQYF
TRBJ2-6 TRBV7-6 CASSLWQGSGANVLTF
TRBJ1-5 TRBV4-1 CASSDMGDQPQHF
TRBJ2-1 TRBV11-3 CASSFEQYNEQFF
TRBJ2-5 TRBV5-6 CASSYKGQPGETQYF
TRBJ1-5 TRBV7-6 CASSLAGGGQPQHF
TRBJ1-3 TRBV5-1 CAMTRENSGNTIYF